This entry features one T cell receptor beta chain sequence. As yet, its antigen is unknown. The study ran its PCR with 60 Vbeta and 13 Jbeta primers. Profiled with immunoSEQ multiplex PCR; TCRdb holds only in-frame clones, not every one. The sample table includes about 120,000 clones. The sample is drawn from a study of cytomegalovirus exposure and HLA in healthy donors. V lost 5 bases and J lost 0; bases outside the gene matches: 7. The CDR3 is 15 amino acids. From germline, CDR1 is SGHAT and CDR2 FQNNGV. General study points: Cytomegalovirus-associated TCR beta chains were listed, numbering under 200.

This sequence originates from a man aged 40-49 years in good health and CMV-seropositive. The chain has TRBV11-2 and TRBJ2-7; 7 bases are shared with TRBD2. What was sequenced was PBMCs. CDR3 residues: CASSRAGAYSYEQYF. CDR3 nucleotides: TGTGCCAGCAGCCGCGCGGGAGCGTACTCCTACGAGCAGTACTTC.